This T cell receptor (beta chain) appears in the sequencing data of a study of identifying expanded T cells in peripheral blood. Findings of the study overall: Over around two and four weeks, about 15 and 18 clones changed, versus roughly 1.1 between replicates. Variance in clone template counts between approximately 2-week samples significantly increased with total template count across all healthy donors.

During the collection period, no donor immune events like infections were recorded. In the case of this clone: What it binds is not known.

Produced via immunoSEQ multiplex PCR; TCRdb's table is partial and in-frame only. The sample lists around 56,000 clones, around 86% occurring once. From germline, CDR1 is MNHNY and CDR2 SVGAGI (reference sequence). The ends lost 10 bases at V and 1 base at J; junction bases unmatched: 5. This CDR3 has 13 amino acids. Sequenced sample: blood. The receptor was isolated from a person aged 18 to 75 in good health. V gene TRBV6-6 combines with J gene TRBJ2-5, with 8 nucleotides matching TRBD1. CDR3: CAISRGPQETQYF. The CDR3 DNA is TGTGCCATCTCCAGGGGGCCCCAAGAGACCCAGTACTTC.